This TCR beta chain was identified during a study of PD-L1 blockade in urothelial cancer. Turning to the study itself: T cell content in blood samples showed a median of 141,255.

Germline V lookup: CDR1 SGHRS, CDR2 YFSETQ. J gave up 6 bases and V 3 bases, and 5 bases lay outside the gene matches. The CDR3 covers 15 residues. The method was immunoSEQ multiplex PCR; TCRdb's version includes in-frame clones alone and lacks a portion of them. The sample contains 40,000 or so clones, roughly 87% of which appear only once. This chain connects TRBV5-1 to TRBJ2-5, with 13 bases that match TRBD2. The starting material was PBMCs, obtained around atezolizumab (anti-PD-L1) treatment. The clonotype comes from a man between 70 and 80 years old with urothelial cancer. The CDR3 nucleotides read TGCGCCAGCAGCTCCTCGACTAGCGGGGGGCAGACCCAGTACTTC. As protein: CASSSSTSGGQTQYF.